The rows below give T cell receptor beta chains drawn from one sample of a study of OX40 agonist ivuxolimab in advanced cancers. Sequencing used immunoSEQ multiplex PCR; TCRdb keeps in-frame clones, though not all of them. Seen here are approximately 100,000 clones, 75% to 95% observed once, and the top ten hold around 0.47%. The sample in question was CD4+ or CD8+ T cells sorted from blood, obtained in a trial of the OX40 agonist ivuxolimab. These receptors were obtained from an adult with an advanced solid tumor such as melanoma, head and neck, liver or kidney cancer. CDR3s include the opening cysteine and the closing phenylalanine or tryptophan. A D gene is named only where the DNA matches it firmly. Clone size is stated in some rows and not others, as once, few, many or a class when expanded.

D,J,V,size,CDR3,DNA
.,TRBJ2-7,TRBV28,.,CASSFTPKWGYERYF,TGTGCCAGCAGTTTTACGCCAAAGTGGGGCTACGAGCGGTACTTC
.,TRBJ1-3,TRBV19,.,CAGLPGNTIYF,TGTGCCGGCCTTCCTGGAAACACCATATATTTT
.,TRBJ1-1,TRBV13,.,CASSLVGGGGVTEAFF,TGTGCCAGCAGCTTAGTAGGAGGGGGAGGTGTCACTGAAGCTTTCTTT
TRBD2,TRBJ2-3,TRBV18,.,CASSPIAGGRHTQYF,TGTGCCAGCTCACCCATAGCGGGGGGCCGCCATACGCAGTATTTT
.,TRBJ1-1,TRBV30,once,CACGGTLRGTEAFF,TGTGCCTGCGGGGGGACCCTCCGGGGCACTGAAGCTTTCTTT
.,TRBJ2-3,TRBV4-3,once,CASSQQGGPDTQYF,TGCGCCAGCAGCCAGCAGGGGGGGCCAGATACGCAGTATTTT
TRBD1,TRBJ1-2,TRBV19,.,CASNVGQRPGYTF,TGTGCCAGTAACGTGGGACAGAGGCCTGGCTACACCTTC
TRBD2,TRBJ2-2,TRBV19,.,CASSIGPSGANTGELFF,TGTGCCAGTAGTATAGGCCCTAGCGGGGCGAACACCGGGGAGCTGTTTTTT
.,TRBJ1-4,TRBV6-5,.,CASSRDFHNGKLFF,TGTGCCAGCAGTCGGGACTTTCACAACGGGAAACTGTTTTTT
.,TRBJ1-1,TRBV9,.,CASSPSQGLSTEAFF,TGTGCCAGCAGCCCGTCACAGGGATTGAGCACTGAAGCTTTCTTT
.,TRBJ2-7,TRBV7-9,.,CASPSAGLGLSTYEQYF,TGTGCCAGCCCATCCGCCGGTCTGGGTCTCTCTACCTACGAGCAGTACTTC
TRBD2,TRBJ2-3,TRBV5-8,.,CASSLGLAADTQYF,TGTGCCAGCAGCTTGGGACTAGCGGCAGATACGCAGTATTTT
TRBD1,TRBJ2-3,TRBV27,.,CASNPTSTGQPDTQYF,TGTGCCAGCAATCCCACCTCGACAGGGCAGCCAGATACGCAGTATTTT
TRBD2,TRBJ2-1,TRBV7-6,.,CASSGSAGGMGEQFF,TGTGCCAGCAGCGGGTCGGCGGGGGGGATGGGTGAGCAGTTCTTC
TRBD1,TRBJ2-2,TRBV2,.,CASRTGASTGKLFF,TGTGCCAGCCGGACAGGGGCGAGCACCGGGAAGCTGTTTTTT
TRBD1,TRBJ1-1,TRBV30,.,CAWRGQGVYMNTEAFF,TGTGCCTGGAGGGGACAGGGGGTGTACATGAACACTGAAGCTTTCTTT
TRBD2,TRBJ2-1,TRBV5-3,.,CARSLSGGVYNEQFF,TGTGCCAGAAGCCTGAGCGGGGGGGTTTACAATGAGCAGTTCTTC
.,TRBJ2-7,TRBV7-2,.,CASSTSYEQYF,TGTGCCAGCAGCACTTCCTACGAGCAGTACTTC
TRBD2,TRBJ2-7,TRBV4-1,once,CASSQDREGRYEQYF,TGCGCCAGCAGCCAAGATAGGGAGGGGCGATACGAGCAGTACTTC
TRBD1,TRBJ2-1,TRBV7-2,.,CASSFVGGGNSYNEQFF,TGTGCCAGCAGCTTCGTAGGGGGCGGTAACTCCTACAATGAGCAGTTCTTC
TRBD1,TRBJ2-7,TRBV30,.,CAWSTRGPYEQYF,TGTGCCTGGAGTACCAGGGGGCCCTACGAGCAGTACTTC
TRBD2,TRBJ2-7,TRBV28,.,CASSLVAGGSYEQYF,TGTGCCAGCAGTTTGGTAGCGGGGGGATCCTACGAGCAGTACTTC
TRBD1,TRBJ2-3,TRBV6-5,.,CASTPPGQVTQYF,TGTGCCAGCACCCCCCCGGGACAGGTTACGCAGTATTTT
.,TRBJ1-6,TRBV2,.,CASSENGATMGPLHF,TGTGCCAGCAGTGAAAACGGAGCTACGATGGGGCCCCTCCACTTT
.,TRBJ1-2,TRBV7-9,.,CAGGDGYTF,TGTGCGGGCGGCGATGGCTACACCTTC
.,TRBJ1-2,TRBV5-1,few,CASSQGENGYTF,TGCGCCAGCAGCCAAGGGGAGAATGGCTACACCTTC
.,TRBJ1-2,TRBV19,.,CASSGSGGRDGYTF,TGTGCCAGTAGTGGATCTGGGGGGCGCGATGGCTACACCTTC
TRBD1,TRBJ2-7,TRBV5-1,.,CASSLALAGTGGHEQYF,TGCGCCAGCAGCTTGGCCTTGGCGGGGACAGGGGGGCACGAGCAGTACTTC
.,TRBJ1-2,TRBV2,.,CASSDSGLDGYTF,TGTGCCAGCAGTGATTCAGGGCTGGATGGCTACACCTTC
.,TRBJ2-2,TRBV25-1,.,CASREPLDEGRGELFF,TGTGCCAGCAGAGAACCCCTTGATGAGGGCCGCGGGGAGCTGTTTTTT
TRBD2,TRBJ2-5,TRBV11-2,.,CASSTRLAGLQETQYF,TGTGCCAGCAGCACCCGACTAGCGGGGCTTCAAGAGACCCAGTACTTC
TRBD1,TRBJ1-2,TRBV25-1,once,CASSLAGQGGNGYTF,TGTGCCAGCAGTCTCGCCGGACAGGGGGGGAATGGCTACACCTTC
TRBD1,TRBJ1-4,TRBV19,once,CASSSGQDNEKLFF,TGTGCCAGTAGCTCAGGACAGGATAATGAAAAACTGTTTTTT
TRBD2,TRBJ2-1,TRBV4-1,.,CASSPATLAGVNNEQFF,TGCGCCAGCAGCCCCGCGACTCTAGCGGGGGTAAACAATGAGCAGTTCTTC
.,TRBJ2-1,TRBV5-1,.,CASSSGILEVGEQFF,TGCGCCAGCAGCTCAGGTATTTTGGAGGTGGGTGAGCAGTTCTTC
.,TRBJ2-7,TRBV6-6,.,CASSLRWEQYF,TGTGCCAGCAGTCTGAGGTGGGAGCAGTACTTC
.,TRBJ2-1,TRBV7-7,.,CASSSAQSVYNEQFF,TGTGCCAGCAGCTCCGCTCAGTCGGTCTATAATGAGCAGTTCTTC
TRBD1,TRBJ2-7,TRBV4-1,.,CASSQFLLGRGFYEQYF,TGCGCCAGCAGCCAATTTCTTCTGGGCAGGGGGTTCTACGAGCAGTACTTC
TRBD1,TRBJ2-7,TRBV7-2,.,CASSAQQGYEQYF,TGTGCCAGCAGCGCTCAACAGGGGTACGAGCAGTACTTC
TRBD1,TRBJ1-1,TRBV19,.,CASSLAGTGGEAFF,TGTGCCAGTAGTCTCGCCGGGACAGGGGGGGAAGCTTTCTTT
.,TRBJ2-3,TRBV7-2,once,CASSFSGSTDTQYF,TGTGCCAGCAGCTTTAGCGGTAGCACAGATACGCAGTATTTT
.,TRBJ2-7,TRBV7-9,.,CASSLGGLSSYEQYF,TGTGCCAGCAGCTTAGGGGGCTTAAGCTCCTACGAGCAGTACTTC
TRBD1,TRBJ1-1,TRBV5-1,.,CASSLAGTGGTEAFF,TGCGCCAGCAGCTTGGCCGGGACAGGGGGCACTGAAGCTTTCTTT
.,TRBJ1-5,TRBV6-5,.,CASSTQKGDQPQHF,TGTGCCAGCAGTACCCAAAAGGGGGATCAGCCCCAGCATTTT
.,TRBJ1-4,TRBV18,.,CASSPPDRYEKLFF,TGTGCCAGCTCACCACCGGACCGTTATGAAAAACTGTTTTTT
.,TRBJ1-4,TRBV7-9,.,CASSPVGGFGEKLFF,TGTGCCAGCAGCCCCGTTGGGGGCTTCGGTGAAAAACTGTTTTTT
.,TRBJ2-3,TRBV11-2,.,CASSFGQSTDTQYF,TGTGCCAGCAGCTTCGGGCAAAGCACAGATACGCAGTATTTT
.,TRBJ2-3,TRBV7-2,.,CASRRSAPDTQYF,TGTGCCAGCAGACGGTCAGCCCCAGATACGCAGTATTTT
.,TRBJ2-7,TRBV6-1,.,CASRPQTVVEQYF,TGTGCCAGCAGGCCCCAGACAGTCGTCGAGCAGTACTTC
.,TRBJ1-1,TRBV19,few,CASRTRELNTEAFF,TGTGCCAGTAGAACGAGGGAGTTGAACACTGAAGCTTTCTTT
.,TRBJ1-5,TRBV19,.,CASSITGEGQPQHF,TGTGCCAGTAGTATCACAGGAGAGGGTCAGCCCCAGCATTTT
.,TRBJ2-2,TRBV9,.,CASSGGLLNTGELFF,TGTGCCAGCAGCGGGGGGCTACTGAACACCGGGGAGCTGTTTTTT
.,TRBJ2-5,TRBV11-2,.,CASSFVGEETQYF,TGTGCCAGCAGCTTTGTGGGGGAAGAGACCCAGTACTTC
.,TRBJ2-1,TRBV10-3,.,CAISEVRGSSEQFF,TGTGCCATCAGTGAAGTCCGGGGGTCGTCGGAGCAGTTCTTC
TRBD1,TRBJ2-3,TRBV7-3,once,CASSPGGVGTDTQYF,TGTGCCAGCAGCCCAGGGGGCGTAGGGACAGATACGCAGTATTTT
.,TRBJ2-4,TRBV7-2,once,CASSPGRDKNIQYF,TGTGCCAGCAGCCCCGGGCGAGACAAAAACATTCAGTACTTC
TRBD2,TRBJ2-3,TRBV9,.,CASSVGLAGGNTDTQYF,TGTGCCAGCAGCGTAGGACTAGCGGGGGGTAACACAGATACGCAGTATTTT
TRBD1,TRBJ2-2,TRBV5-6,once,CASSRQGPGELFF,TGTGCCAGCAGTCGACAGGGACCCGGGGAGCTGTTTTTT
TRBD1,TRBJ1-2,TRBV6-7,.,CASSTTTGEEDGYTF,TGTGCCAGCAGTACTACTACAGGGGAGGAAGATGGCTACACCTTC